These 29 T cell receptor beta chains share one sample of origin, sequenced in a study of T cell changes during pregnancy in multiple sclerosis. Clones were sequenced by immunoSEQ multiplex PCR, and TCRdb holds only the in-frame ones, with some missing. The sample records approximately 93,000 clones, approximately 90% being singletons. The specimen comprised peripheral blood, sampled before pregnancy. The receptors were sampled from a female donor with multiple sclerosis, enrolled in a pregnancy study.

V usage is TRBV2 and J usage is TRBJ2-6, with TRBD1 matching over 9 bases. Per the germline V gene, CDR1 is SNHLY and CDR2 is FYNNEI. This CDR3 is 16 amino acids long. J lost 1 base, V lost 6 bases, and 4 bases had no gene match. The chain's CDR3 is CASRGGQGSGANVLTF. In nucleotides, the CDR3 is TGTGCCAGCAGGGGGGGACAGGGATCTGGGGCCAACGTCCTGACTTTC.

J is TRBJ2-7 and V is TRBV2; D may be TRBD2 (7 bases). Germline CDR1 reads SNHLY; CDR2 reads FYNNEI. CDR3 length equals 11 residues. V was shortened by 11 bases and J by 6 bases, with 14 bases between the two germline ends. Written as DNA, the CDR3 is TGTGCCCTCACCGGGGGGCCCGAGCAGTACTTC. Translation: CALTGGPEQYF. The entire variable domain, with the rest obtained from reference TRBV2 and TRBJ2-7, is as follows: EPEVTQTPSHQVTQMGQEVILRCVPISNHLYFYWYRQILGQKVEFLVSFYNNEISEKSEIFDDQFSVERPDGSNFTLKIRSTKLEDSAMYFCALTGGPEQYFGPGTRLTVT.

This chain uses TRBV30 with TRBJ1-3; D perhaps matches TRBD1 (6 bases). The CDR3 extends over 14 amino acids. V was pared by 6 bases and J by 3 bases, with 15 bases between. CDR1 is GTSNPN, CDR2 SVGIG, per germline (reference sequence). CDR3 region: CACSAGAGGNTIYF. The CDR3 DNA is TGTGCCTGCTCGGCGGGGGCGGGTGGAAACACCATATATTTT.

The CDR3 sequence is CAWSDTSGPSTDTQYF. The DNA of the CDR3 is TGTGCCTGGAGTGACACTAGCGGTCCTAGCACAGATACGCAGTATTTT. The chain joins TRBV30 to TRBJ2-3, with 8 bases identical to TRBD2. CDR1 is GTSNPN and CDR2 is SVGIG in the germline V gene (reference sequence). This CDR3 comprises 16 residues. Trimming removed 1 base from V and 0 bases from J; junction bases left unmatched: 6.

The V gene is TRBV5-4, the J gene TRBJ2-7; D might be TRBD2 (6 bases). CDR1 and CDR2 from the germline V gene are SGHNT and YYREEE (reference sequence). Trimming pared 3 bases from V and 3 bases from J, leaving 16 bases between. This CDR3 region has 15 residues. CDR3 amino acids: CASSSRDFSFYEQYF. Here the CDR3 DNA reads TGTGCCAGCAGCTCCCGGGACTTCTCATTCTACGAGCAGTACTTC.

The V call is TRBV21-1, the J call TRBJ2-1; the D call of TRBD2 is as the table states it, not checked on the DNA. TRBV21-1 is reported as a pseudogene. The CDR3 loop spans 17 amino acids. The CDR3 loop is CASSKALLAGIYNEQFF. The CDR3, as DNA: TGTGCCAGCAGCAAAGCGCTTTTGGCGGGTATTTACAATGAGCAGTTCTTC.

The chain employs TRBV7-9 and TRBJ2-1; D might be TRBD1 (6 bases). Germline lookup yields CDR1 SEHNR and CDR2 FQNEAQ (reference sequence). The CDR3 is made up of 15 amino acids. V lost 8 bases, J lost 0 bases, and 14 bases lay in between. The CDR3 nucleotides read TGTGCCAGCCCCCACGGGACAAACTCCTACAATGAGCAGTTCTTC. Its translation is CASPHGTNSYNEQFF.

This clone was seen only a few times. J is TRBJ1-1 and V is TRBV2; weak D call: TRBD1 (5 bases). Germline V gives CDR1 SNHLY, CDR2 FYNNEI. The CDR3 sequence is 14 residues long. Trimming pared 6 bases from V and 3 bases from J, leaving 14 bases between. CDR3 amino acids: CASRGLKGDTEAFF. The DNA of the CDR3 is TGTGCCAGCAGAGGATTAAAAGGGGACACTGAAGCTTTCTTT.

The chain has TRBV2 and TRBJ2-1; 10 positions match TRBD2. Unmatched junction bases numbered 12, after V lost 6 bases and J lost 7 bases. Germline V gene data show CDR1 as SNHLY and CDR2 as FYNNEI. This CDR3 has 16 amino acids. CDR3 loop: CASRGTSAPGVNEQFF. DNA for the CDR3: TGTGCCAGCAGGGGGACTAGCGCCCCGGGAGTGAATGAGCAGTTCTTC.

This clone was recorded once. The rearrangement uses TRBV5-1 and TRBJ2-1; 7 nucleotides line up with TRBD2. The CDR3 contains 14 residues. From germline, CDR1 is SGHRS and CDR2 YFSETQ. The ends lost 2 bases at V and 4 bases at J; junction bases unmatched: 3. The CDR3: CASSFTGGYNEQFF. The CDR3 DNA reads TGCGCCAGCAGCTTTACGGGGGGTTACAATGAGCAGTTCTTC.

This chain joins TRBV7-2 and TRBJ1-1; the D gene is possibly TRBD1 (6 bases). CDR3 length: 15 amino acids. Germline loops: CDR1 SGHTA, CDR2 FQGNSA. Trimming pared 1 base from V and 2 bases from J, leaving 11 bases between. CDR3 residues: CASSLVNRDNTEAFF. The CDR3, as DNA: TGTGCCAGCAGCTTAGTAAACAGGGATAACACTGAAGCTTTCTTT.

The genes are TRBV7-2 and TRBJ1-1; 12 positions match TRBD1. The CDR3 consists of 17 residues. The V gene's germline CDR1 is SGHTA and CDR2 FQGNSA. The J segment lost 4 bases and the V segment lost 5 bases, leaving 11 bases of the junction unmatched. CDR3 residues: CASSRHPGQGAGTEAFF. In DNA form, the CDR3 reads TGTGCCAGCAGCCGCCATCCGGGACAGGGGGCTGGCACTGAAGCTTTCTTT.

This clone has just one count. The chain is built from TRBV28 and TRBJ2-5; 9 nucleotides agree with TRBD1. V lost 2 bases and J lost 3; bases outside the gene matches: 4. The CDR3 totals 15 residues. Per germline, CDR1 MDHEN and CDR2 SYDVKM. CDR3 nucleotides: TGTGCCAGCAGTTTAGCGGGACAGGGAGAAGAGACCCAGTACTTC. Protein: CASSLAGQGEETQYF.

The chain couples TRBV9 to TRBJ2-1; D may be TRBD2 (6 bases). Per the germline V gene, CDR1 is SGDLS and CDR2 is YYNGEE. The CDR3 contains 14 residues. With 4 bases removed from V and 5 bases from J, the gap between germline ends came to 13 bases. The CDR3 bases are TGTGCCAGCAGCATCCCGGGAGTCCACAATGAGCAGTTCTTC. Its translation is CASSIPGVHNEQFF.

The gene calls are TRBV5-1 and TRBJ1-1, with 8 bases lining up with TRBD1. The CDR3 runs 15 residues. CDR1 is SGHRS and CDR2 is YFSETQ in the germline V gene. With V trimmed by 4 bases and J by 1 base, 6 bases remained unmatched. CDR3 loop: CASSPLTGANTEAFF. CDR3 sequence (DNA): TGCGCCAGCAGCCCCTTGACAGGGGCGAACACTGAAGCTTTCTTT. The complete variable domain, with remaining parts taken from reference TRBV5-1 and TRBJ1-1, reads KAGVTQTPRYLIKTRGQQVTLSCSPISGHRSVSWYQQTPGQGLQFLFEYFSETQRNKGNFPGRFSGRQFSNSRSEMNVSTLELGDSALYLCASSPLTGANTEAFFGQGTRLTVV.

This clone appeared once. V usage is TRBV19 and J usage is TRBJ2-2, with D perhaps matching TRBD1 (6 bases). The CDR3 is 16 amino acids. Germline loops: CDR1 LNHDA, CDR2 SQIVND (reference sequence). V shed 5 bases and J shed 9 bases, with 22 bases lying between them. The CDR3 loop is CASSPHGQSRERELFF. The DNA for the CDR3 is TGTGCCAGTAGTCCCCATGGACAGTCCCGGGAAAGGGAGCTGTTTTTT.

The chain combines TRBV19 with TRBJ2-5; 14 bases fit TRBD2. V shed 1 base, J shed 4 bases, and the junction held 2 bases outside the gene matches. CDR1 and CDR2 from the germline V gene are LNHDA and SQIVND (reference sequence). The CDR3 runs 16 residues. The CDR3 DNA reads TGTGCCAGTAGTATAGGGGGGACTAGCGGGAGAGAGACCCAGTACTTC. Protein product: CASSIGGTSGRETQYF. The full variable domain, with the rest looked up from reference TRBV19 and TRBJ2-5, is DGGITQSPKYLFRKEGQNVTLSCEQNLNHDAMYWYRQDPGQGLRLIYYSQIVNDFQKGDIAEGYSVSREKKESFPLTVTSAQKNPTAFYLCASSIGGTSGRETQYFGPGTRLLVL.

CDR3 nucleotide sequence: TGTGCCAGCAGTTCGAGAAGCCCCTACAATGAGCAGTTCTTC. Protein product: CASSSRSPYNEQFF. This chain connects TRBV27 to TRBJ2-1; D gene unclear. V was clipped by 4 bases and J by 2 bases, with 9 bases between them. This CDR3 region has 14 residues. CDR1 and CDR2 (germline): MNHEY, SMNVEV (reference sequence).

The DNA for the CDR3 is TGTGCCAGCACCCCCGGACAGATCGGCTACACCTTC. The encoded protein is CASTPGQIGYTF. V is TRBV28 and J is TRBJ1-2; maybe TRBD1 (6 bases). CDR3 size: 12 residues. The V and J ends lost 7 bases and 8 bases respectively, with 14 bases between them. CDR1 and CDR2 from the germline V gene are MDHEN and SYDVKM.

Notes on this clone: Different DNA sequences within this sample yield the same CDR3. The chain uses TRBV27 and TRBJ1-5; tentatively, D is TRBD1 (5 bases). The CDR3 covers 14 residues. V shed 3 bases and J shed 1 base, with 7 bases lying between them. Germline V gives CDR1 MNHEY, CDR2 SMNVEV (reference sequence). CDR3 sequence (DNA): TGTGCCAGCAGTTTCGGGGGGAGCAATCAGCCCCAGCATTTT. Amino acids: CASSFGGSNQPQHF.

This chain links TRBV9 with TRBJ1-5; D possibly corresponds to TRBD1 (5 bases). V was pared by 2 bases and J by 7 bases, with 13 bases between. The germline gives CDR1 SGDLS, CDR2 YYNGEE. The CDR3 length is 14 residues. This chain's CDR3 is CASSVRRANQPQHF. The CDR3 DNA sequence: TGTGCCAGCAGCGTCCGCAGGGCAAACCAGCCCCAGCATTTT.

The rearrangement uses TRBV4-1 and TRBJ1-5; no firm D call. Germline loops: CDR1 MGHRA, CDR2 YSYEKL. Trimming shortened V by 0 bases and J by 3 bases, and 12 bases separated the two germline ends. The CDR3 extends over 16 amino acids. The CDR3 loop reads CASSQEGRVTNQPQHF. CDR3 bases: TGCGCCAGCAGCCAAGAAGGTCGGGTAACCAATCAGCCCCAGCATTTT.

The V gene is TRBV18, the J gene TRBJ1-2; D possibly corresponds to TRBD1 (5 bases). This CDR3 is 14 amino acids long. In germline, CDR1 is KGHSH, CDR2 LQKENI. V lost 5 bases and J 2 bases, leaving 12 bases between the germline ends. The CDR3 here is CASSALQENYGYTF. The CDR3, as DNA: TGTGCCAGCTCAGCGTTACAGGAAAACTATGGCTACACCTTC. Together with reference TRBV18 and TRBJ1-2, the CDR3 gives the full variable domain: NAGVMQNPRHLVRRRGQEARLRCSPMKGHSHVYWYRQLPEEGLKFMVYLQKENIIDESGMPKERFSAEFPKEGPSILRIQQVVRGDSAAYFCASSALQENYGYTFGSGTRLTVV.

V is TRBV4-1 and J is TRBJ1-2; unclear D gene. Looked up from germline, CDR1 is MGHRA and CDR2 is YSYEKL. The CDR3 runs to 14 residues. Trimming removed 4 bases from V and 4 bases from J, with 13 bases in between. The CDR3 region is CASSRGEGPYGYTF. The CDR3 region has the DNA TGCGCCAGCAGCCGGGGAGAAGGGCCCTATGGCTACACCTTC.

This chain uses TRBV19 with TRBJ1-1, with D possibly matching TRBD1 (5 bases). The CDR3 runs to 16 residues. V was clipped by 4 bases and J by 1 base, with 16 bases between them. From germline, CDR1 is LNHDA and CDR2 SQIVND (reference sequence). CDR3: CASSKVGGRGNTEAFF. In DNA form, the CDR3 reads TGTGCCAGTAGTAAAGTGGGGGGTAGGGGGAACACTGAAGCTTTCTTT.

The V call is TRBV29-1, the J call TRBJ2-7; TRBD2 matches at 11 bases. Germline CDR1 and CDR2: SQVTM and ANQGSEA. The CDR3 is 15 amino acids. V lost 6 bases and J lost 0; bases outside the gene matches: 7. Here the CDR3 reads CSVTLAGGSSYEQYF. The CDR3 DNA follows: TGCAGCGTAACCCTAGCGGGGGGTTCCTCCTACGAGCAGTACTTC.

V usage is TRBV5-4 and J usage is TRBJ2-3; tentatively, D is TRBD2 (7 bases). The CDR3 contains 15 residues. Trimming cost V 1 base and J 1 base, with 10 bases left between them. CDR1 SGHNT and CDR2 YYREEE come from the germline V gene (reference sequence). The CDR3 loop reads CASSLRGAGTDTQYF. The CDR3 DNA reads as TGTGCCAGCAGCTTGCGGGGGGCGGGCACAGATACGCAGTATTTT.

V gene TRBV5-1 combines with J gene TRBJ1-6; 9 nucleotides align to TRBD1. Trimming cost V 3 bases and J 11 bases; bases outside gene matches: 6. Germline CDR1 is SGHRS and CDR2 is YFSETQ. The CDR3 covers 14 residues. The CDR3 coding sequence is TGCGCCAGCAGCTACCGGACAGGGGTGCCACCCCTCCACTTT. Its translation is CASSYRTGVPPLHF.

The DNA of the CDR3 is TGTGCCAGCAGCGATGACAGGGGGCCCTTTAGCTCCTATAATTCACCCCTCCACTTT. Protein sequence: CASSDDRGPFSSYNSPLHF. The genes are TRBV5-4 and TRBJ1-6, with 10 bases identical to TRBD1. The length of the CDR3 is 19 residues. The germline gives CDR1 SGHNT, CDR2 YYREEE (reference sequence). The V segment lost 4 bases and the J segment 0 bases; nucleotides outside the gene matches: 10.